Following are 8 T cell receptor beta chains from one sample sequenced in a study of T cell responses to AZD1222 COVID-19 vaccine. Some clones are missing from TCRdb's copy, which holds only in-frame ones; the method was immunoSEQ multiplex PCR. The sample holds roughly 180,000 clones; approximately 90% are singletons and the top ten take 3.4%. The starting material was peripheral blood, obtained 28 days after the second AZD1222 dose. The receptors derive from an adult who received the AZD1222 COVID-19 vaccine.

This clone has a single count. The chain carries TRBV27 and TRBJ2-7, with D tentatively TRBD2 (5 bases). The CDR3 totals 15 residues. Germline CDR1 is MNHEY and CDR2 is SMNVEV (reference sequence). Trimming pared 3 bases from V and 3 bases from J, leaving 15 bases between. CDR3 in amino acids: CASSFRRGDLYEQYF. The CDR3, as DNA: TGTGCCAGCAGTTTTCGCCGGGGAGACCTCTACGAGCAGTACTTC.

This chain connects TRBV19 to TRBJ2-1; D is possibly TRBD2 (5 bases). The CDR3 extends over 16 amino acids. The germline V gene has CDR1 LNHDA and CDR2 SQIVND (reference sequence). V gave up 8 bases and J gave up 6 bases, with 23 bases separating them. The CDR3 nucleotides read TGTGCCAGTCGAATGGGGAGAGAAAGGATTTCCAATGAGCAGTTCTTC. Translating it yields CASRMGRERISNEQFF.

The chain recombines TRBV5-4 with TRBJ2-1; 11 nucleotides align to TRBD2. This CDR3 is 16 amino acids long. Germline CDR1 is SGHNT and CDR2 is YYREEE (reference sequence). V trimming: 3 bases; J trimming: 3 bases; junction bases outside the gene matches: 5. Written as DNA, the CDR3 is TGTGCCAGCAGCTCCCTGACTAGCGGGATCTACAATGAGCAGTTCTTC. It translates to CASSSLTSGIYNEQFF.

The rearrangement uses TRBV5-1 and TRBJ1-4; D call uncertain. The CDR3 sequence is 14 residues long. In germline, CDR1 is SGHRS, CDR2 YFSETQ. Trimming took 0 bases from V and 8 from J, leaving 11 bases between them. CDR3 nucleotides: TGCGCCAGCAGCTTGGTAGGGTCTGGGGAAAAACTGTTTTTT. It is translated as CASSLVGSGEKLFF.

The CDR3 loop is CASSLIAGGSGELFF. The CDR3 DNA sequence: TGTGCCAGCAGCCTGATAGCGGGAGGATCCGGGGAGCTGTTTTTT. The chain combines TRBV7-3 with TRBJ2-2; 10 bases line up with TRBD2. CDR1 and CDR2 (germline): SGHTA, FQGTGA. The CDR3 is 15 residues long. The V and J ends lost 5 bases and 6 bases, in that order; junction bases with no gene match: 6.

The gene calls are TRBV6-1 and TRBJ1-2, with D possibly TRBD1 on 5 matching bases. Trimming took off 2 bases at V and 8 bases at J, with 15 bases between the two ends. CDR3 size: 14 residues. CDR1 and CDR2 (germline): MNHNS, SASEGT. This CDR3 is CASSESGRATGYTF. CDR3 coding DNA: TGTGCCAGCAGTGAATCTGGCAGGGCGACCGGCTACACCTTC.

This chain joins TRBV18 and TRBJ2-1; 9 bases map to TRBD2. Losses at the gene ends were 3 bases for V and 2 bases for J; bases not matched to a gene: 5. Germline assignment: CDR1 KGHSH and CDR2 LQKENI. The CDR3 length is 16 residues. This CDR3 is CASSPPAGGTYNEQFF. CDR3 nucleotides: TGTGCCAGCTCACCCCCGGCGGGAGGGACCTACAATGAGCAGTTCTTC. Complete variable domain (other parts from reference TRBV18 and TRBJ2-1): NAGVMQNPRHLVRRRGQEARLRCSPMKGHSHVYWYRQLPEEGLKFMVYLQKENIIDESGMPKERFSAEFPKEGPSILRIQQVVRGDSAAYFCASSPPAGGTYNEQFFGPGTRLTVL.

The chain uses TRBV19 and TRBJ2-7; 10 bases align to TRBD2. V lost 5 bases, J lost 12 bases, and 10 bases stayed unmatched. The germline V gene encodes CDR1 LNHDA and CDR2 SQIVND (reference sequence). CDR3 length: 13 residues. CDR3 in amino acids: CASSGEREGRRYF. In nucleotides, the CDR3 is TGTGCCAGTAGTGGGGAGCGGGAGGGCCGACGGTACTTC.